These 17 T cell receptor beta chains originate from one sample sequenced in a study of blood T cell repertoires in COVID-19. TCRdb's copy holds only in-frame clones and misses some; the assay was immunoSEQ multiplex PCR. Of 220,000 or so clones listed, 80% to 90% are singletons. Sequenced material: peripheral blood. The receptors here all came from a man aged 30-40 years with active or convalescent COVID-19.

Many counts were recorded for this clone. The chain combines TRBV6-5 with TRBJ1-6; 9 bases agree with TRBD1. The CDR3 has 14 residues. CDR1 is MNHEY, CDR2 SVGAGI, per germline. The junction had 8 bases not matched to a gene; V was cut back by 6 bases and J by 11 bases. The CDR3, as DNA: TGTGCCAGCAGAAGAACAGGGGGCCAAACACCCCTCCACTTT. Residues: CASRRTGGQTPLHF.

The chain has TRBV23-1 and TRBJ1-4; unclear D gene. TRBV23-1 is known as an ORF, though its function is uncertain. Trimming took 3 bases from V and 10 from J, leaving 9 bases between them. This CDR3 comprises 12 residues. The CDR3 protein is CASSHGEGKLFF. CDR3 sequence (DNA): TGCGCCAGCAGTCATGGCGAGGGAAAACTGTTTTTT.

This clone showed up just a few times. The genes are TRBV20-1 and TRBJ1-1, with a tentative D call TRBD1 (5 bases). CDR3 length equals 11 residues. V shed 3 bases and J shed 8 bases, with 10 bases lying between them. The germline V gene has CDR1 DFQATT and CDR2 SNEGSKA (reference sequence). The CDR3 reads CSARAYREAFF. Written as DNA, the CDR3 is TGCAGTGCTAGGGCGTACAGGGAAGCTTTCTTT.

This clone was recorded once. CDR3 loop: CASSLTPGRGQFF. In nucleotides, the CDR3 is TGTGCCAGCAGCTTGACCCCGGGGCGGGGGCAGTTCTTC. This rearrangement joins TRBV7-9 to TRBJ2-1; D is perhaps TRBD2 (6 bases). The V end was cut by 3 bases, the J end by 12 bases, with 15 bases between. CDR3 length: 13 amino acids. Per germline, CDR1 SEHNR and CDR2 FQNEAQ (reference sequence).

This chain joins TRBV4-3 and TRBJ1-6, with 7 bases that match TRBD1. J was trimmed by 9 bases and V by 3 bases; bases with no gene match: 8. The germline V gene encodes CDR1 LGHNA and CDR2 YSLEER. The CDR3 spans 15 residues. CDR3: CASSQRPGGGSPLHF. The CDR3 nucleotides are TGCGCCAGCAGCCAGCGCCCAGGGGGTGGTTCACCCCTCCACTTT.

The chain recombines TRBV6-2 or TRBV6-3 with TRBJ1-1; D unresolved. In germline, CDR1 is MNHEY, CDR2 SVGEGT. V was clipped by 3 bases and J by 1 base, with 6 bases between them. The CDR3 has 13 residues. The CDR3 sequence: CASSYTANTEAFF. For the CDR3, the DNA is TGTGCCAGCAGTTATACAGCGAACACTGAAGCTTTCTTT.

The CDR3 sequence is CASSQGQGLYNEQFF. In DNA, the CDR3 is TGTGCCAGCAGCCAAGGTCAGGGACTTTACAATGAGCAGTTCTTC. J is TRBJ2-1 and V is TRBV3-1 (or the pseudogene TRBV3-2), with D tentatively TRBD2 (6 bases). CDR1 and CDR2 (germline): LGHDT, YNNKEL (reference sequence). Trimming left V 1 base short and J 4 bases short, with 11 bases between. This CDR3 spans 15 amino acids.

CDR3 in DNA: TGTGCCAGCAGCTTAGTAGCGGGGGTGAGCTCCTACAATGAGCAGTTCTTC. Protein: CASSLVAGVSSYNEQFF. The V call is TRBV7-2, the J call TRBJ2-1; TRBD2 matches 9 bases. From germline, CDR1 is SGHTA and CDR2 FQGNSA. The CDR3 is made up of 17 amino acids. V was pared by 1 base and J by 0 bases, with 4 bases of the junction left unmatched.

A single count supports this clone. This chain connects TRBV28 to TRBJ1-4, with D maybe TRBD1 (5 bases). This CDR3 is built from 14 residues. V lost 2 bases, J lost 5 bases, and 9 bases lay in between. The germline V gene has CDR1 MDHEN and CDR2 SYDVKM. This CDR3 reads CASSLGGVNEKLFF. The CDR3 DNA reads TGTGCCAGCAGTTTAGGGGGGGTCAATGAAAAACTGTTTTTT.

This clone occurred a few times. The CDR3 nucleotides read TGTGCCAGCAGTTCCGGGACAGGGCCCTCTGGAAACACCATATATTTT. This sequence encodes CASSSGTGPSGNTIYF. The V call is TRBV2, the J call TRBJ1-3, with 9 bases matching TRBD1. V shed 5 bases, J shed 0 bases, and the junction held 5 bases outside the gene matches. The CDR3 has 16 amino acids. Germline values: CDR1 SNHLY, CDR2 FYNNEI.

This sequence joins TRBV7-9 and TRBJ1-2, with 8 bases matching TRBD1. V lost 3 bases to trimming and J lost 12 bases; unmatched junction nucleotides: 3. CDR1 and CDR2 (germline): SEHNR, FQNEAQ (reference sequence). This CDR3 is built from 11 residues. The CDR3 sequence: CASSLDRAHTF. CDR3 nucleotides: TGTGCCAGCAGCTTGGACAGGGCCCACACCTTC.

The gene calls are TRBV27 and TRBJ2-3, with TRBD1 matching over 8 bases. Looked up from germline, CDR1 is MNHEY and CDR2 is SMNVEV (reference sequence). This CDR3 has 14 amino acids. V trimming: 8 bases; J trimming: 3 bases; junction bases outside the gene matches: 7. In DNA form, the CDR3 reads TGTGCCAGCCGCAGACAGGGGAGTACAGATACGCAGTATTTT. This gives the protein CASRRQGSTDTQYF.

This chain joins TRBV21-1 and TRBJ2-7; the table gives TRBD1 as D, unverified against the DNA. TRBV21-1 is a recognized pseudogene. This CDR3 is built from 15 residues. CDR3 nucleotides: TGTGCCAGCAGCAGCCGGGACACCCAGACCTACGAGCAGTACTTC. It yields the protein CASSSRDTQTYEQYF.

This clone was seen only once. The J gene is TRBJ1-2, the V gene TRBV4-1; no firm D call. V shed 0 bases and J shed 8 bases, with 13 bases lying between them. The V gene's germline CDR1 is MGHRA and CDR2 YSYEKL. The length of the CDR3 is 14 residues. DNA of the CDR3: TGCGCCAGCAGCCAAGATCGACTCGGCGGGGGCTACACCTTC. It encodes CASSQDRLGGGYTF.

The rearrangement uses TRBV5-6 and TRBJ1-6, with a possible D match to TRBD1 (5 bases). The CDR3 runs to 13 residues. V lost 0 bases and J lost 7, with 5 bases in between. CDR1 and CDR2 from the germline V gene are SGHDT and YYEEEE. The CDR3 nucleotides are TGTGCCAGCAGCTTGGGGGGCAATTCACCCCTCCACTTT. The encoded protein is CASSLGGNSPLHF.

This clone was found once. The genes are TRBV28 and TRBJ2-7; TRBD1 matches 8 bases. Germline V gene data show CDR1 as MDHEN and CDR2 as SYDVKM. V gave up 5 bases and J gave up 5 bases; unmatched junction bases: 5. The CDR3 totals 13 residues. CDR3 in amino acids: CASSPTDRDEQYF. CDR3 sequence (DNA): TGTGCCAGCAGTCCAACGGACAGGGACGAGCAGTACTTC.

The chain is built from TRBV2 and TRBJ1-1; 9 bases are shared with TRBD1. The CDR3 totals 14 residues. Unmatched junction bases numbered 6, after V lost 4 bases and J lost 6 bases. In germline, CDR1 is SNHLY, CDR2 FYNNEI. CDR3 region: CASSVGDRGSEAFF. CDR3 nucleotides: TGTGCCAGCAGTGTAGGAGACAGGGGGTCTGAAGCTTTCTTT. The full variable domain, in which reference TRBV2 and TRBJ1-1 provide the parts outside the CDR3, is EPEVTQTPSHQVTQMGQEVILRCVPISNHLYFYWYRQILGQKVEFLVSFYNNEISEKSEIFDDQFSVERPDGSNFTLKIRSTKLEDSAMYFCASSVGDRGSEAFFGQGTRLTVV.